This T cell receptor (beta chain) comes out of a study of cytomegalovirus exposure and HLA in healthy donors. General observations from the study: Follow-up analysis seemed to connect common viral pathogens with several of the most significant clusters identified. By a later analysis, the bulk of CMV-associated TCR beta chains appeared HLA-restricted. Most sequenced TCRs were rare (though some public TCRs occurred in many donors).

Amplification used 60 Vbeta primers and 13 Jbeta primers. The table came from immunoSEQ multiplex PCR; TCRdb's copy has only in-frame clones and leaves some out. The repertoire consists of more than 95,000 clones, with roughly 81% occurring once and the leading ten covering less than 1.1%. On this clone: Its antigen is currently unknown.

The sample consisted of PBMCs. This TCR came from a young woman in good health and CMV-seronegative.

The CDR3 is CAMSTGVSYNEQFF. The CDR3 coding sequence is TGTGCCATGTCGACAGGAGTATCCTACAATGAGCAGTTCTTC. The chain has TRBV6-1 and TRBJ2-1, with D possibly TRBD1 on 6 matching bases. Germline CDR1 and CDR2: MNHNS and SASEGT. V lost 10 bases to trimming and J lost 1 base, with 14 bases between them. The CDR3 has 14 amino acids.